This is a list of T cell receptor beta chains from one sample in a study of vaccination and CD4 T cells after COVID-19. Antigens of these TCRs are unknown. Via MiXCR, TCRdb re-called the PCR reads, giving one row per CDR3 protein. Altogether about 20,000 distinct CDR3 sequences are present, roughly 63% being singletons, with the ten largest covering less than 9.5%. Material for sequencing was CD4+ T cells from blood, cultured in vitro. Every receptor here comes from a human donor who had recovered from COVID-19. The CDR3 runs from the conserved cysteine through the conserved F or W. D genes are given only for firm matches. Clone size is stated in some rows and not others, as once, few, many or a class when expanded.

D gene	clone size	J gene	V gene	CDR3 protein	CDR3 DNA
TRBD1	-	TRBJ2-2	TRBV6-1	CASSPGQGFGELFF	TGTGCCAGCAGCCCCGGACAGGGGTTCGGGGAGCTGTTTTTT
-	-	TRBJ2-3	TRBV20-1	CSARHIQTDTQYF	TGCAGTGCTCGCCACATTCAGACAGATACGCAGTATTTT
TRBD2	-	TRBJ2-3	TRBV2	CASSVIAGGTDTQYF	TGTGCCAGCAGCGTGATAGCGGGAGGTACAGATACGCAGTATTTT
-	-	TRBJ2-7	TRBV7-3	CASSLTGGGYEQYF	TGTGCCAGCAGCTTAACGGGAGGCGGATACGAGCAGTACTTC
TRBD2	once	TRBJ2-7	TRBV7-2	CASSLAGTSVYEQYF	TGTGCCAGCAGCTTAGCAGGGACTAGCGTGTACGAGCAGTACTTC
-	-	TRBJ2-5	TRBV20-1	CSARVWGGGETQYF	TGCAGTGCTAGAGTTTGGGGGGGCGGGGAGACCCAGTACTTC
-	-	TRBJ2-7	TRBV7-9	CASSLDTVDEQYF	TGTGCCAGCAGCTTAGACACGGTGGACGAGCAGTACTTC
-	few	TRBJ1-5	TRBV10-1	CASPPKRPQHF	TGCGCCAGCCCCCCCAAAAGGCCCCAGCATTTT
TRBD1	-	TRBJ1-2	TRBV27	CASSLAGTARGFYGYTF	TGTGCCAGCAGTTTAGCCGGGACAGCGCGGGGCTTCTATGGCTACACCTTC
-	-	TRBJ2-7	TRBV11-2	CASSIGDGAYEQYF	TGTGCCAGCAGCATTGGGGACGGAGCCTACGAGCAGTACTTC
-	-	TRBJ1-4	TRBV20-1	CSASNREVAKLFF	TGCAGTGCTAGTAACAGGGAAGTAGCGAAACTGTTTTTT
TRBD1	-	TRBJ1-2	TRBV11-2	CASMRQGADNYGYTF	TGTGCCAGCATGAGACAGGGTGCCGACAACTATGGCTACACCTTC
-	-	TRBJ2-4	TRBV20-1	CSAFRTGKNIQYF	TGCAGTGCTTTCCGGACCGGCAAAAACATTCAGTACTTC
-	few	TRBJ1-6	TRBV28	CASSPGHLDSPLHF	TGTGCCAGCAGTCCCGGACATTTGGATTCGCCCCTCCACTTT
-	-	TRBJ2-3	TRBV3-1	CASSQEGLDRQDTQYF	TGTGCCAGCAGCCAAGAAGGCCTAGATCGGCAAGATACGCAGTATTTT
-	-	TRBJ1-2	TRBV7-2	CASSLTGTEGFGYTF	TGTGCCAGCAGCTTAACCGGGACGGAGGGTTTTGGCTACACCTTC
-	-	TRBJ2-2	TRBV7-2	CASSLGRGAGGELFF	TGTGCCAGCAGCTTAGGTCGGGGGGCTGGCGGGGAGCTGTTTTTT
-	few	TRBJ2-7	TRBV5-8	CASSSTLRRGQVSDEQYF	TGTGCCAGCAGCTCGACCCTCAGACGAGGTCAGGTATCGGACGAGCAGTACTTC
TRBD1	-	TRBJ2-5	TRBV7-2	CASSVTGGAETQYF	TGTGCCAGCAGCGTGACAGGGGGTGCAGAGACCCAGTACTTC
TRBD1	-	TRBJ2-5	TRBV2	CASSEMGRAQGVRETQYF	TGTGCCAGCAGTGAAATGGGGCGGGCACAGGGGGTGCGGGAGACCCAGTACTTC
TRBD2	-	TRBJ2-5	TRBV20-1	CSAARGVSETQYF	TGCAGTGCAGCCCGGGGGGTATCAGAGACCCAGTACTTC
TRBD1	-	TRBJ2-7	TRBV27	CASTDGTDSYEQYF	TGTGCCAGCACGGATGGGACAGACTCCTACGAGCAGTACTTC
-	few	TRBJ1-5	TRBV20-1	CSARAGHPNQPQHF	TGCAGTGCTAGGGCTGGACACCCTAATCAGCCCCAGCATTTT
-	-	TRBJ1-2	TRBV27	CASRKGGEGQFGYTF	TGTGCCAGCAGAAAGGGGGGGGAGGGGCAGTTTGGCTACACCTTC
-	few	TRBJ2-7	TRBV7-9	CASSLRSNSYEQYF	TGTGCCAGCAGCTTAAGGAGCAACTCCTACGAGCAGTACTTC
-	-	TRBJ1-1	TRBV4-3	CASSQELVVWYRAQTSNTEAFF	TGCGCCAGCAGCCAAGAACTTGTAGTTTGGTACAGGGCACAGACATCGAACACTGAAGCTTTCTTT
-	-	TRBJ2-5	TRBV20-1	CSARVLQTQETQYF	TGCAGTGCTAGAGTTTTACAGACCCAAGAGACCCAGTACTTC
-	-	TRBJ1-3	TRBV6-2/TRBV6-3	CASSPRTQSSGNTIYF	TGTGCCAGCAGTCCCCGGACACAAAGCTCTGGAAACACCATATATTTT